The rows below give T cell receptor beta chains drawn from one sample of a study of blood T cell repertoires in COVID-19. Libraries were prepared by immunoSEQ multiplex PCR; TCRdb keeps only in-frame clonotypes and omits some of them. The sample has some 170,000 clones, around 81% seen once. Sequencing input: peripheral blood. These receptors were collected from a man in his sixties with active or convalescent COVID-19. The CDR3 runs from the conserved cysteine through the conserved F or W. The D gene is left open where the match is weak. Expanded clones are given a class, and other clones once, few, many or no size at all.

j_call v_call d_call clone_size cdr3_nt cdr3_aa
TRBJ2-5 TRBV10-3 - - TGTGCCATCAGTGACCGAGCACTTCAAGAGACCCAGTACTTC CAISDRALQETQYF
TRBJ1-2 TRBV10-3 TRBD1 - TGTGCCAACGATGGACAGGGGGCGAACCTATTCCATGGCTACACCTTC CANDGQGANLFHGYTF
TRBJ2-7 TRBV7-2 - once TGTGCCAGCAGGCCAAGGTGGGGGGGCGAGTTCTACGAGCAGTACTTC CASRPRWGGEFYEQYF
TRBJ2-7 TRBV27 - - TGTGCCAGCAGAGTTAGCGCCAGCTCCTACGAGCAGTACTTC CASRVSASSYEQYF
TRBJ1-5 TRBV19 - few TGTGCCAGTAGTATAGTGCGGGGGCCCCAGCATTTT CASSIVRGPQHF
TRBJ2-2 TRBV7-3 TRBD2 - TGTGCCAGCAGCCCCCTACCTGGACTAGCGGGGACCGGGGAGCTGTTTTTT CASSPLPGLAGTGELFF
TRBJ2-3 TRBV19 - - TGTGCCAGTAGTCCCAGGACAGGCACAGATACGCAGTATTTT CASSPRTGTDTQYF
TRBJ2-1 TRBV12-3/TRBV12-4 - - TGTGCCAGCAGTTTAGGAGGAGAGCAGTTCTTC CASSLGGEQFF
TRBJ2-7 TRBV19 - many TGTGCCAGTAGTATGGGCCCAAGGTACGAGCAGTACTTC CASSMGPRYEQYF
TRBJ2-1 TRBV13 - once TGTGCCAGCAGCGACCGAGGAGTCGGGAATGAGCAGTTCTTC CASSDRGVGNEQFF
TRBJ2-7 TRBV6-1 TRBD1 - TGTGCCAGCAGTGAACTTGGAGGGACAGGGTTCGAGCAGTACTTC CASSELGGTGFEQYF
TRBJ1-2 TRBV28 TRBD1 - TGTGCCAGCGGGTCGGGACAGGGGCTTCACTATGGCTACACCTTC CASGSGQGLHYGYTF
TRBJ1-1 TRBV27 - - TGTGCCAGCAGGACTGGTAGCGGCGCTGAAGCTTTCTTT CASRTGSGAEAFF